The subject of this entry is one T cell receptor beta chain. The germline V gene has CDR1 MDHEN and CDR2 SYDVKM. The trim removed 6 bases at V and 1 base at J, leaving 4 bases unmatched. The CDR3 length is 15 residues. Primers: 60 Vbeta forward and 13 Jbeta reverse. TCRdb's table, derived via immunoSEQ multiplex PCR, lists solely in-frame clones and lacks some. Here the sample spans about 190,000 clones, 70% to 80% being singletons. The data were obtained in a study of cytomegalovirus exposure and HLA in healthy donors. Background on the study: One earlier analysis, a look at 180 million or so T cells, found around 110 million unique TCR beta sequences.

This sequence originates from a woman between 25 and 40 years old in good health and CMV-seropositive. This chain joins TRBV28 and TRBJ2-3; 10 nucleotides line up with TRBD2. Sequences were obtained from PBMCs. The CDR3 reads CASRSLAGGTDTQYF. Here the CDR3 DNA reads TGTGCCAGCAGATCCCTAGCGGGGGGCACAGATACGCAGTATTTT.